The 2 T cell receptor beta chains below come from one sample, sequenced in a study of T cells in Graves' hyperthyroidism and ophthalmopathy. Authors of the study amplified TCR beta CDR3 regions from RNA transcripts. Primed by the HTBI set, a first-round RT-PCR was run on the TCR CDR3. TCRdb passed the multiplex PCR reads through MiXCR, listing each CDR3 protein once. The sample records hundreds of thousands of distinct CDR3 sequences, 14% to 15% being singletons. The sample consisted of blood. The receptors here all came from a man younger than 30 with Graves' ophthalmopathy.

This clonotype showed up many times. The genes are TRBV9 and TRBJ2-3; 10 nucleotides line up with TRBD2. V lost 0 bases, J lost 0 bases, and 4 bases stayed unmatched. Looked up from germline, CDR1 is SGDLS and CDR2 is YYNGEE. The CDR3 totals 17 residues. CDR3 sequence: CASSVGLAGVSTDTQYF. CDR3 nucleotide sequence: TGTGCCAGCAGCGTAGGCCTAGCGGGGGTGAGCACAGATACGCAGTATTTT. Using reference TRBV9 and TRBJ2-3 for the parts outside the CDR3, the full variable domain is DSGVTQTPKHLITATGQRVTLRCSPRSGDLSVYWYQQSLDQGLQFLIQYYNGEERAKGNILERFSAQQFPDLHSELNLSSLELGDSALYFCASSVGLAGVSTDTQYFGPGTRLTVL.

As to this clonotype: A much larger clone differs by one base, so this may be a read error. The chain employs TRBV7-6 and TRBJ2-1, with 9 bases identical to TRBD2. Germline values: CDR1 SGHVS, CDR2 FNYEAQ. The J segment lost 2 bases and the V segment lost 1 base, leaving 6 bases of the junction unmatched. The CDR3 consists of 17 residues. CDR3: CASSLELAGSTYNEQFF. DNA for the CDR3: TGTGCCAGCAGCTTAGAGCTAGCGGGATCAACCTACAATGAGCAGTTCTTC.